This T cell receptor beta chain was sequenced during a study of blood T cell repertoires in COVID-19. Across the study: Samples of COVID-19 (acute and convalescent) were obtained from the United States, Italy and Spain. T cells, B-cell-depleted T cells, or PBMCs provided the cDNA or gDNA that served as material.

Methods used by the authors: Amplified reference gene primers provided the basis for estimating nucleated cell counts. Measured with immunoSEQ multiplex PCR; TCRdb has only the in-frame clones, and not every one. Clone size and V and J calls were adopted from that table, with D and trimming inferred from the DNA. The sample shows about 130,000 clones, roughly 90% of them seen only once. CDR1 is MNHEY and CDR2 is SMNVEV in the germline V gene (reference sequence). This CDR3 is 15 amino acids long. V was clipped by 6 bases and J by 2 bases; unmatched bases: 5. The sample taken for sequencing was peripheral blood. The rearrangement joins TRBV27 to TRBJ1-5; 9 bases align to TRBD1. This TCR came from a woman older than 75 with acute or convalescent COVID-19. CDR3 sequence reads: CASRRTGVRNQPQHF. The CDR3 DNA reads TGTGCCAGCAGACGGACAGGGGTTCGCAATCAGCCCCAGCATTTT.